This T cell receptor beta chain was captured by sequencing in a study of blood T cell repertoires in COVID-19. The wider study: The United States, Italy and Spain were the sources of the acute and convalescent COVID-19 samples. T cells, B-cell-depleted T cells, or PBMCs supplied cDNA or gDNA.

Clones were read by immunoSEQ multiplex PCR, and TCRdb kept only the in-frame ones, dropping some. The sample records over 95,000 clones, about 85% being singletons. This clone came up a few times. The clonotype comes from a man in his forties with acute or convalescent COVID-19. Specimen: peripheral blood.

This CDR3 reads CASSESLGGMNTGELFF. CDR3 nucleotide sequence: TGCGCCAGCAGTGAGTCACTTGGAGGGATGAACACCGGGGAGCTGTTTTTT. This chain uses TRBV10-1 with TRBJ2-2; tentatively, D is TRBD2 (6 bases). The CDR3 consists of 17 residues. Trimming took 0 bases from V and 1 from J, leaving 12 bases between them. Looked up from germline, CDR1 is WNHNN and CDR2 is SYGVQD (reference sequence).